The 17 T cell receptor beta chains given below trace back to one sample, sequenced in a study of vaccination and CD4 T cells after COVID-19. Their specific antigens are unknown. Treatment described: roughly 10-day PBMC culture with coronavirus spike peptide pools or control peptides (ViraFEST assay). At the Johns Hopkins FTIC core, DNA taken from cultured CD4+ T cells was sequenced by way of the Oncomine TCR Beta short-read assay. TCRdb re-called the PCR reads with MiXCR, one entry per CDR3 protein. The data show more than 6,500 distinct CDR3 sequences, with about 68% seen just once and about 20% held by the top ten. Input material: CD4+ T cells from blood, cultured in vitro. These TCRs come from a human donor who had recovered from COVID-19.

This chain joins TRBV28 and TRBJ2-1, with TRBD2 matching 8 bases. CDR3 size: 16 residues. Losses at the gene ends were 6 bases for V and 0 bases for J; bases not matched to a gene: 7. Looked up from germline, CDR1 is MDHEN and CDR2 is SYDVKM. The DNA for the CDR3 is TGTGCCAGCAGGAACGGGGGGGGCCTCTCCTACAATGAGCAGTTCTTC. Translated, it gives CASRNGGGLSYNEQFF.

This clonotype came up once. This chain links TRBV27 with TRBJ2-3; D unclear. CDR1 MNHEY and CDR2 SMNVEV come from the germline V gene (reference sequence). CDR3 length: 17 amino acids. The ends were cut back, 5 bases at V and 1 base at J, with 19 bases in the middle. The CDR3 DNA reads TGTGCCAGCAGTCCGAGTTCCTTTAGGGCGGGCACAGATACGCAGTATTTT. It specifies CASSPSSFRAGTDTQYF.

The chain links TRBV12-3 or TRBV12-4 to TRBJ1-2, with TRBD1 matching over 7 bases. Unmatched junction bases numbered 7, after V lost 6 bases and J lost 3 bases. This CDR3 has 14 residues. CDR3: CASSVQGKDYGYTF. CDR3 in DNA: TGTGCCAGCAGCGTACAGGGGAAGGACTATGGCTACACCTTC.

The chain joins TRBV15 to TRBJ2-5; TRBD1 agrees at 7 bases. V dropped 1 base and J dropped 2; count of bases not matched to a gene: 7. CDR1 is LNHNV, CDR2 YYDKDF, per germline (reference sequence). This CDR3 is built from 16 residues. The chain's CDR3 is CATSRGESRGQETQYF. The CDR3 nucleotides read TGTGCCACCAGCAGAGGGGAATCCAGGGGGCAAGAGACCCAGTACTTC.

This chain uses TRBV20-1 with TRBJ2-7; possible D gene TRBD2, 6 bases. V lost 6 bases and J lost 1, with 10 bases in between. CDR1 DFQATT and CDR2 SNEGSKA come from the germline V gene (reference sequence). The CDR3 is made up of 12 amino acids. CDR3 amino acids: CSARRASYEQYF. DNA of the CDR3: TGCAGTGCCAGGAGGGCGTCCTACGAGCAGTACTTC.

V is TRBV7-7 and J is TRBJ2-5; either TRBD1 or TRBD2 may fit D (6 bases each). This CDR3 has 15 amino acids. V gave up 5 bases and J gave up 4 bases, with 17 bases separating them. Per the germline V gene, CDR1 is SSHAT and CDR2 is FNYEAQ (reference sequence). In DNA form, the CDR3 reads TGTGCCAGCAGCCCTGGAGGGGGGACGAGAGAGACCCAGTACTTC. Its protein product is CASSPGGGTRETQYF. The variable domain in full, completed from reference TRBV7-7 and TRBJ2-5, reads GAGVSQSPRYKVTKRGQDVTLRCDPISSHATLYWYQQALGQGPEFLTYFNYEAQPDKSGLPSDRFSAERPEGSISTLTIQRTEQRDSAMYRCASSPGGGTRETQYFGPGTRLLVL.

CDR3 nucleotide sequence: TGCAGTGCTAGAGATGTGGGGGGAGTCTATATCTATGGCTACACCTTC. Protein sequence: CSARDVGGVYIYGYTF. V gene TRBV20-1 combines with J gene TRBJ1-2, with D maybe TRBD1 (5 bases). This CDR3 is built from 16 residues. Germline V lookup: CDR1 DFQATT, CDR2 SNEGSKA (reference sequence). Trimming removed 0 bases at V and 4 bases at J, with 18 bases between.

V and J are TRBV20-1 and TRBJ2-5, with TRBD2 identical over 12 bases. The ends lost 6 bases at V and 4 bases at J; junction bases unmatched: 6. Germline CDR1 is DFQATT and CDR2 is SNEGSKA (reference sequence). This CDR3 comprises 14 residues. CDR3 region: CSARLAGAGETQYF. DNA of the CDR3: TGCAGTGCCAGACTAGCGGGAGCCGGAGAGACCCAGTACTTC.

V is TRBV10-3 and J is TRBJ1-2; D not certain. CDR3 length: 15 residues. The V end was cut by 0 bases, the J end by 7 bases, with 15 bases between. Germline CDR1 ENHRY, CDR2 SYGVKD. The CDR3 sequence: CAISESTVTSSGYTF. CDR3 in DNA: TGTGCCATCAGTGAGTCGACGGTAACATCGTCTGGCTACACCTTC.

V is TRBV7-9 and J is TRBJ2-7; no clear D. V was cut by 4 bases and J by 2 bases, with 12 bases left in between. The germline gives CDR1 SEHNR, CDR2 FQNEAQ (reference sequence). The CDR3 totals 14 residues. Here the CDR3 reads CASSYFGQTYEQYF. CDR3 DNA sequence: TGTGCCAGCAGCTATTTTGGGCAGACCTACGAGCAGTACTTC.

The V and J genes are TRBV15 and TRBJ1-1; D ambiguous. This CDR3 has 11 residues. Trimming stripped 8 bases from V and 1 base from J, with 5 bases between. Germline loops: CDR1 LNHNV, CDR2 YYDKDF (reference sequence). The CDR3 sequence: CATAQNTEAFF. The CDR3 DNA reads TGTGCCACCGCCCAGAACACTGAAGCTTTCTTT.

This chain uses TRBV19 with TRBJ2-1; 9 bases are a match to TRBD2. J lost 3 bases, V lost 5 bases, and 8 bases had no gene match. The CDR3 consists of 16 residues. The germline V gene has CDR1 LNHDA and CDR2 SQIVND (reference sequence). CDR3 region: CASSALAGVSYNEQFF. The CDR3 nucleotides are TGTGCCAGTAGTGCCTTAGCGGGAGTCAGCTACAATGAGCAGTTCTTC.

This clonotype was counted only a few times. V usage is TRBV6-2 or TRBV6-3 and J usage is TRBJ2-7; D is perhaps TRBD2 (6 bases). The CDR3 is 15 residues long. Trimming stripped 7 bases from V and 7 bases from J, with 23 bases between. Germline V lookup: CDR1 MNHEY, CDR2 SVGEGT. The CDR3 region has the DNA TGTGCCAGCACCCTGGTCCGGGACTTCCCTCGGGAGCAGTACTTC. Protein: CASTLVRDFPREQYF.

The rearrangement links TRBV2 to TRBJ2-5; no reliable D call. This CDR3 contains 15 residues. Per germline, CDR1 SNHLY and CDR2 FYNNEI. Trimming pared 1 base from V and 5 bases from J, leaving 14 bases between. CDR3 in DNA: TGTGCCAGCAGTGAAGAAAAAAGGGTCTGGGAGACCCAGTACTTC. Translation: CASSEEKRVWETQYF.

The chain is built from TRBV24-1 and TRBJ2-5; the D gene is possibly TRBD2 (6 bases). Germline CDR1 is KGHDR and CDR2 is SFDVKD. V was clipped by 7 bases and J by 2 bases, with 19 bases between them. CDR3 length equals 16 residues. CDR3 nucleotides: TGTGCCACCAGCGCCCCGGGACTCGGATTGCAAGAGACCCAGTACTTC. Protein: CATSAPGLGLQETQYF.

This clonotype was counted only a few times. The V gene is TRBV20-1, the J gene TRBJ1-1; possible D gene TRBD1, 6 bases. The V and J ends lost 6 bases and 3 bases respectively, with 17 bases between them. Germline V lookup: CDR1 DFQATT, CDR2 SNEGSKA (reference sequence). CDR3 size: 14 residues. The chain's CDR3 is CSASVGGAYTEAFF. The DNA of the CDR3 is TGCAGTGCCAGTGTCGGGGGCGCGTACACTGAAGCTTTCTTT.

V and J are TRBV5-4 and TRBJ2-2; D possibly matches TRBD1 or TRBD2 (5 bases each). V was clipped by 2 bases and J by 2 bases, with 13 bases between them. CDR3 length: 16 residues. CDR1 is SGHNT and CDR2 is YYREEE in the germline V gene (reference sequence). DNA for the CDR3: TGTGCCAGCAGCTTATTAAAGGGGACCAACACCGGGGAGCTGTTTTTT. Translated, it gives CASSLLKGTNTGELFF. Based on the CDR3 plus reference TRBV5-4 and TRBJ2-2, the full variable domain is ETGVTQSPTHLIKTRGQQVTLRCSSQSGHNTVSWYQQALGQGPQFIFQYYREEENGRGNFPPRFSGLQFPNYSSELNVNALELDDSALYLCASSLLKGTNTGELFFGEGSRLTVL.